This is a list of T cell receptor beta chains from one sample in a study of T cells in Graves' hyperthyroidism and ophthalmopathy. TCRdb redid the calling of the multiplex PCR reads with MiXCR, one entry per CDR3 protein. The data hold 490,000 or so distinct CDR3 sequences, with 46% observed a single time. Specimen: peripheral blood or thyroid tissue (not recorded which). Receptors originate from an adult woman with Graves' disease, either hyperthyroidism or ophthalmopathy (not recorded which). The CDR3 runs from the conserved cysteine through the conserved F or W. Each record gives: V gene, J gene, clone size, D gene, CDR3 length, CDR3 protein, CDR3 DNA. A D gene is named only where the DNA matches it firmly. Some rows have no size entry. The others give once, few or many, or a class for an expanded clone.

v_gene: TRBV19; j_gene: TRBJ2-7; abundance: -; d_gene: -; len: 13; CDR3aa: CASSIGPTYEQYF; CDR3nt: TGTGCCAGTAGTATTGGGCCTACCTACGAGCAGTACTTC
v_gene: TRBV2; j_gene: TRBJ2-5; abundance: many; d_gene: -; len: 11; CDR3aa: CASSIRETQYF; CDR3nt: TGTGCCAGCAGCATTCGGGAGACCCAGTACTTC
v_gene: TRBV6-5; j_gene: TRBJ1-6; abundance: -; d_gene: -; len: 14; CDR3aa: CAISYQGPSSPLHF; CDR3nt: TGTGCCATCAGTTACCAGGGACCAAGTTCACCCCTCCACTTT
v_gene: TRBV2; j_gene: TRBJ2-7; abundance: -; d_gene: -; len: 14; CDR3aa: CASSEPGRAYEQYF; CDR3nt: TGTGCCAGCAGTGAACCGGGACGGGCCTACGAGCAGTACTTC
v_gene: TRBV7-9; j_gene: TRBJ2-5; abundance: -; d_gene: -; len: 16; CDR3aa: CASSPMVGRYQETQYF; CDR3nt: TGTGCCAGCAGCCCCATGGTCGGACGGTACCAAGAGACCCAGTACTTC
v_gene: TRBV4-1; j_gene: TRBJ2-5; abundance: -; d_gene: -; len: 16; CDR3aa: CASSQDGPFPEETQYF; CDR3nt: TGCGCCAGCAGCCAAGACGGGCCCTTCCCCGAAGAGACCCAGTACTTC
v_gene: TRBV7-9; j_gene: TRBJ2-7; abundance: -; d_gene: -; len: 16; CDR3aa: CASSLSRSGGFYEQYF; CDR3nt: TGTGCCAGCAGTTTATCCCGATCCGGGGGATTCTACGAGCAGTACTTC
v_gene: TRBV7-2; j_gene: TRBJ1-1; abundance: many; d_gene: -; len: 17; CDR3aa: CASSLAVWIRTNNEAFF; CDR3nt: TGTGCCAGCAGCTTAGCTGTTTGGATACGAACAAATAATGAAGCTTTCTTT
v_gene: TRBV6-2/TRBV6-3; j_gene: TRBJ1-2; abundance: many; d_gene: -; len: 13; CDR3aa: CASKPRDTYGYTF; CDR3nt: TGTGCCAGCAAACCCCGGGACACCTATGGCTACACCTTC
v_gene: TRBV20-1; j_gene: TRBJ1-5; abundance: -; d_gene: -; len: 15; CDR3aa: CSTRDLAGFNQPQHF; CDR3nt: TGCAGTACTAGAGATCTCGCAGGGTTCAATCAGCCCCAGCATTTT
v_gene: TRBV25-1; j_gene: TRBJ1-5; abundance: -; d_gene: -; len: 15; CDR3aa: CASSASRGNNQPQHF; CDR3nt: TGTGCCAGCAGTGCTAGCCGGGGCAACAATCAGCCCCAGCATTTT
v_gene: TRBV14; j_gene: TRBJ1-1; abundance: -; d_gene: -; len: 13; CDR3aa: CASSQVPGSEAFF; CDR3nt: TGTGCCAGCAGCCAAGTCCCCGGGTCTGAAGCTTTCTTT
v_gene: TRBV28; j_gene: TRBJ1-2; abundance: few; d_gene: TRBD1; len: 14; CDR3aa: CASSGGQGARGYTF; CDR3nt: TGTGCCAGCAGTGGGGGACAGGGCGCGCGGGGCTACACCTTC
v_gene: TRBV7-3; j_gene: TRBJ1-1; abundance: -; d_gene: -; len: 14; CDR3aa: CASNPGGRDTEAFF; CDR3nt: TGTGCCAGCAACCCGGGGGGCCGAGACACTGAAGCTTTCTTT
v_gene: TRBV5-1; j_gene: TRBJ1-1; abundance: -; d_gene: TRBD1; len: 15; CDR3aa: CASSRDRVSNTEAFF; CDR3nt: TGCGCCAGCAGCAGGGACAGGGTGTCGAACACTGAAGCTTTCTTT
v_gene: TRBV7-8; j_gene: TRBJ1-2; abundance: few; d_gene: TRBD1; len: 16; CDR3aa: CASSLSYSGTGGGYTF; CDR3nt: TGTGCCAGCAGCTTAAGCTACTCAGGGACAGGGGGAGGCTACACCTTC
v_gene: TRBV7-2; j_gene: TRBJ1-2; abundance: once; d_gene: -; len: 14; CDR3aa: CASSPRDLNYGHTF; CDR3nt: TGTGCCAGCAGCCCCAGGGACCTTAACTATGGCCACACCTTC
v_gene: TRBV7-8; j_gene: TRBJ2-5; abundance: -; d_gene: -; len: 13; CDR3aa: CASSPQRVETQYF; CDR3nt: TGTGCCAGCAGCCCCCAGCGGGTTGAGACCCAGTACTTC
v_gene: TRBV15; j_gene: TRBJ1-5; abundance: -; d_gene: -; len: 20; CDR3aa: CATRKTPGDSTGRANQPQHF; CDR3nt: TGTGCCACCAGGAAGACCCCGGGAGACTCTACGGGCAGGGCCAATCAGCCCCAGCATTTT
v_gene: TRBV6-2/TRBV6-3; j_gene: TRBJ2-2; abundance: -; d_gene: -; len: 13; CDR3aa: CASSYADTGELFF; CDR3nt: TGTGCCAGCAGTTACGCGGACACCGGGGAGCTGTTTTTT
v_gene: TRBV6-6; j_gene: TRBJ2-7; abundance: -; d_gene: -; len: 13; CDR3aa: CASSYTREYEQYF; CDR3nt: TGTGCCAGCAGTTACACCAGGGAATACGAGCAGTACTTC
v_gene: TRBV6-5; j_gene: TRBJ1-2; abundance: -; d_gene: -; len: 12; CDR3aa: CASLVLGRGYTF; CDR3nt: TGTGCCAGCCTCGTTCTGGGTCGTGGCTACACCTTC
v_gene: TRBV7-8; j_gene: TRBJ1-2; abundance: many; d_gene: -; len: 15; CDR3aa: CASSPGTPRTYGYTF; CDR3nt: TGTGCCAGCAGCCCCGGGACACCCCGCACCTATGGCTACACCTTC
v_gene: TRBV2; j_gene: TRBJ2-1; abundance: -; d_gene: TRBD2; len: 15; CDR3aa: CASSLAGALYNEQFF; CDR3nt: TGTGCCAGCAGCCTAGCGGGAGCCCTCTACAATGAGCAGTTCTTC
v_gene: TRBV15; j_gene: TRBJ1-5; abundance: -; d_gene: -; len: 18; CDR3aa: CATSRPYPGGSRNQPQHF; CDR3nt: TGTGCCACCAGCAGACCCTACCCCGGGGGGAGTCGCAATCAGCCCCAGCATTTT
v_gene: TRBV10-1; j_gene: TRBJ1-6; abundance: -; d_gene: -; len: 14; CDR3aa: CARRRARRNSPLHF; CDR3nt: TGCGCCAGGAGAAGGGCCCGCCGCAATTCACCCCTCCACTTT
v_gene: TRBV9; j_gene: TRBJ1-6; abundance: -; d_gene: TRBD1; len: 15; CDR3aa: CASSVDGTGDSPLHF; CDR3nt: TGTGCCAGCAGCGTAGACGGGACAGGGGATTCACCCCTCCACTTT
v_gene: TRBV12-3/TRBV12-4; j_gene: TRBJ1-5; abundance: many; d_gene: TRBD1; len: 13; CDR3aa: CASSPDRVQPQHF; CDR3nt: TGTGCCAGCAGCCCTGACAGGGTTCAGCCCCAGCATTTT
v_gene: TRBV30; j_gene: TRBJ2-7; abundance: few; d_gene: TRBD1; len: 15; CDR3aa: CAWSGGGTGRYEQYF; CDR3nt: TGTGCCTGGAGCGGTGGTGGGACAGGCCGCTACGAGCAGTACTTC
v_gene: TRBV7-8; j_gene: TRBJ1-5; abundance: once; d_gene: TRBD1; len: 18; CDR3aa: CASSEGYPFGTGFQPQHF; CDR3nt: TGTGCCAGCAGTGAAGGATATCCTTTCGGGACAGGGTTTCAGCCCCAGCATTTT
v_gene: TRBV20-1; j_gene: TRBJ2-7; abundance: many; d_gene: -; len: 14; CDR3aa: CSARDSRELYEQYF; CDR3nt: TGCAGTGCTAGAGATTCACGGGAACTCTACGAGCAGTACTTC
v_gene: TRBV6-6; j_gene: TRBJ1-2; abundance: -; d_gene: -; len: 15; CDR3aa: CASSPNREDPDGYTF; CDR3nt: TGTGCCAGCAGTCCCAACAGGGAGGACCCGGATGGCTACACCTTC
v_gene: TRBV10-3; j_gene: TRBJ2-5; abundance: many; d_gene: -; len: 14; CDR3aa: CAISESTGVKTQYF; CDR3nt: TGTGCCATCAGTGAGTCGACCGGGGTGAAGACCCAGTACTTC
v_gene: TRBV7-7; j_gene: TRBJ2-5; abundance: few; d_gene: -; len: 15; CDR3aa: CASSLWGKEGETQYF; CDR3nt: TGTGCTAGCAGCTTATGGGGGAAGGAGGGAGAGACCCAGTACTTC
v_gene: TRBV24-1; j_gene: TRBJ1-5; abundance: many; d_gene: -; len: 11; CDR3aa: CATSVFQPQHF; CDR3nt: TGTGCCACCAGTGTGTTTCAGCCCCAGCATTTT
v_gene: TRBV20-1; j_gene: TRBJ2-7; abundance: many; d_gene: -; len: 11; CDR3aa: CSAALNYEQYF; CDR3nt: TGCAGTGCCGCCCTGAACTACGAGCAGTACTTC
v_gene: TRBV7-9; j_gene: TRBJ2-5; abundance: -; d_gene: -; len: 13; CDR3aa: CASSTAGAETQYF; CDR3nt: TGTGCCAGCAGCACGGCAGGGGCAGAGACCCAGTACTTC
v_gene: TRBV4-2; j_gene: TRBJ1-2; abundance: many; d_gene: -; len: 15; CDR3aa: CASSQDLTDNYGYTF; CDR3nt: TGTGCCAGCAGCCAAGATCTGACAGATAACTATGGCTACACCTTC
v_gene: TRBV7-2; j_gene: TRBJ2-7; abundance: -; d_gene: -; len: 14; CDR3aa: CASSLRGVVDEQYF; CDR3nt: TGTGCCAGCAGCTTACGGGGCGTTGTCGACGAGCAGTACTTC
v_gene: TRBV7-9; j_gene: TRBJ1-5; abundance: -; d_gene: -; len: 12; CDR3aa: CASSLEVQPQHF; CDR3nt: TGTGCCAGCAGCTTAGAGGTACAGCCCCAGCATTTT
v_gene: TRBV19; j_gene: TRBJ1-4; abundance: many; d_gene: TRBD1; len: 13; CDR3aa: CASTPRGREKLFF; CDR3nt: TGTGCCAGCACCCCCAGGGGGCGTGAAAAACTGTTTTTT
v_gene: TRBV6-6; j_gene: TRBJ2-7; abundance: -; d_gene: TRBD2; len: 14; CDR3aa: CASSPVAGGHEQYF; CDR3nt: TGTGCCAGCAGTCCCGTAGCGGGAGGGCACGAGCAGTACTTC
v_gene: TRBV12-3/TRBV12-4; j_gene: TRBJ1-1; abundance: many; d_gene: -; len: 13; CDR3aa: CASSKNLNTEAFF; CDR3nt: TGTGCCAGCAGCAAGAACCTGAACACTGAAGCTTTCTTT
v_gene: TRBV7-9; j_gene: TRBJ1-3; abundance: many; d_gene: -; len: 13; CDR3aa: CASSLRQGNTIYF; CDR3nt: TGTGCCAGCAGCTTAAGGCAGGGAAACACCATATATTTT
v_gene: TRBV5-1; j_gene: TRBJ1-1; abundance: -; d_gene: -; len: 13; CDR3aa: CASSLAGNNEAFF; CDR3nt: TGCGCCAGCAGCTTGGCCGGGAACAACGAAGCTTTCTTT
v_gene: TRBV4-1; j_gene: TRBJ1-5; abundance: many; d_gene: -; len: 12; CDR3aa: CASSQAGGSQHF; CDR3nt: TGCGCCAGCAGCCAAGCGGGGGGTTCCCAGCATTTT
v_gene: TRBV20-1; j_gene: TRBJ2-5; abundance: -; d_gene: -; len: 14; CDR3aa: CSASNDGLTETQYF; CDR3nt: TGCAGTGCTAGCAACGATGGACTAACGGAGACCCAGTACTTC
v_gene: TRBV20-1; j_gene: TRBJ1-1; abundance: few; d_gene: -; len: 14; CDR3aa: CSVRRQDRSAEAFF; CDR3nt: TGCAGTGTTAGACGGCAGGATCGGTCGGCTGAAGCTTTCTTT
v_gene: TRBV10-3; j_gene: TRBJ1-2; abundance: -; d_gene: -; len: 14; CDR3aa: CAIRRDGLNYGYTF; CDR3nt: TGTGCCATCAGGCGGGACGGTCTCAACTATGGCTACACCTTC
v_gene: TRBV27; j_gene: TRBJ1-6; abundance: few; d_gene: -; len: 15; CDR3aa: CASRPRTSYNSPLHF; CDR3nt: TGTGCCAGCAGACCCCGAACCTCCTATAATTCACCCCTCCACTTT
v_gene: TRBV19; j_gene: TRBJ1-1; abundance: -; d_gene: -; len: 10; CDR3aa: CASRRTEAFF; CDR3nt: TGTGCCAGCAGACGAACTGAAGCTTTCTTT
v_gene: TRBV7-2; j_gene: TRBJ2-5; abundance: few; d_gene: TRBD1; len: 13; CDR3aa: CASSTTGTETQYF; CDR3nt: TGTGCCAGCAGCACGACAGGGACAGAGACCCAGTACTTC
v_gene: TRBV20-1; j_gene: TRBJ1-1; abundance: -; d_gene: -; len: 12; CDR3aa: CSASPGDTEAFF; CDR3nt: TGCAGTGCTAGCCCGGGAGACACTGAAGCTTTCTTT
v_gene: TRBV29-1; j_gene: TRBJ1-1; abundance: -; d_gene: TRBD1; len: 13; CDR3aa: CSAGGQMNTEAFF; CDR3nt: TGCAGCGCCGGGGGACAGATGAACACTGAAGCTTTCTTT
v_gene: TRBV3-1; j_gene: TRBJ1-4; abundance: -; d_gene: -; len: 16; CDR3aa: CASSQERGGPHEKLFF; CDR3nt: TGTGCCAGCAGCCAAGAAAGAGGGGGGCCCCATGAAAAACTGTTTTTT
v_gene: TRBV9; j_gene: TRBJ1-3; abundance: -; d_gene: -; len: 16; CDR3aa: CASSAGGGSSGNTIYF; CDR3nt: TGTGCCAGCAGCGCCGGGGGTGGTTCCTCTGGAAACACCATATATTTT